Below, one TCR beta chain is given with its context. This entry is derived from a study of blood T cell repertoires in COVID-19. Study context: Italy, Spain and the United States were the sources of the convalescent and acute COVID-19 samples.

Original processing notes: It was from reference gene primer amplification that nucleated cell counts were estimated. Generated by immunoSEQ multiplex PCR, the TCRdb table keeps only in-frame clones and is missing some. The V and J calls and clone size are taken from that table; D and trimming were inferred from the DNA. The table records approximately 46,000 clones, 82% of them present only once. The CDR3 totals 15 residues. Germline V gene sequence: CDR1 SGHRS, CDR2 YFSETQ. The V gene lost 4 bases and the J gene lost 1 base, with 14 bases spanning the gap. V gene TRBV5-1 combines with J gene TRBJ2-5; weak D call: TRBD1 (6 bases). This TCR was sampled from a woman between 55 and 75 years old with acute or convalescent COVID-19. What was sequenced was peripheral blood. DNA of the CDR3: TGCGCCAGCAGCCCCCAGGGGCGGGTCCAAGAGACCCAGTACTTC. Protein product: CASSPQGRVQETQYF.